Listed here are 20 T cell receptor beta chains from one sample, sequenced in a study of T-cell reconstitution after alpha-beta-depleted transplantation in children. Unique molecular identifiers featured in how the TCRbeta library was prepared. A single record per CDR3 protein comes from TCRdb applying MiXCR to the PCR reads. The sample lists more than 400,000 distinct CDR3 sequences; around two fifths were seen once. The input for sequencing was PBMCs, taken before TCRalphabeta/CD19-depleted stem cell transplant. All receptors derive from a girl aged 2 to 9 with aplastic anemia, due to receive a stem cell transplant.

The sample holds a few counts of this clonotype. DNA of the CDR3: TGTGCCAGCAGTTCCCAACCGGGACTAGCGGGAGCTACCACCGGGGAGCTGTTTTTT. Protein: CASSSQPGLAGATTGELFF. This sequence joins TRBV6-2 or TRBV6-3 and TRBJ2-2; 14 bases fit TRBD2. The germline V gene encodes CDR1 MNHEY and CDR2 SVGEGT. This CDR3 spans 19 amino acids. The V and J ends lost 4 bases and 4 bases, in that order; junction bases with no gene match: 11.

This rearrangement joins TRBV6-5 to TRBJ2-3; 7 nucleotides align to TRBD1. The germline V gene encodes CDR1 MNHEY and CDR2 SVGAGI. The CDR3 is 16 amino acids. The V and J ends lost 2 bases and 0 bases, in that order; junction bases with no gene match: 5. CDR3 sequence reads: CASSYPRQGSTDTQYF. The CDR3 bases are TGTGCCAGCAGTTACCCCCGACAGGGAAGCACAGATACGCAGTATTTT.

The rearrangement uses TRBV9 and TRBJ2-7; 9 bases align to TRBD2. The CDR3 contains 16 residues. Germline trimming cut 4 bases from V and 6 bases from J; bases unmatched to any gene: 14. Germline V CDR1 and CDR2: SGDLS, YYNGEE. The CDR3 DNA sequence: TGTGCCAGCAGCCCCACCCGGACTAGCGAGCTCAGCGAGCAGTACTTC. Protein product: CASSPTRTSELSEQYF.

The chain has TRBV2 and TRBJ2-7; tentative D call: TRBD1 (7 bases). Germline CDR1 SNHLY, CDR2 FYNNEI. Between the trimmed V and J ends, which lost 6 bases and 7 bases, there was a span of 16 bases. The CDR3 spans 13 residues. As DNA, the CDR3 is TGTGCCAGCAGGGGACTCATCAGGGGGGAGCAGTACTTC. This sequence encodes CASRGLIRGEQYF.

The genes are TRBV7-9 and TRBJ2-1, with D tentatively TRBD1 or TRBD2 (5 bases each). The CDR3 covers 12 residues. CDR1 and CDR2 from the germline V gene are SEHNR and FQNEAQ (reference sequence). The V gene lost 4 bases and the J gene lost 15 bases, with 16 bases spanning the gap. The CDR3 is CASSSGTLARFF. Written as DNA, the CDR3 is TGTGCCAGCAGCTCGGGGACCCTAGCCCGGTTCTTC.

The J gene is TRBJ1-2, the V gene TRBV6-5, with 11 bases matching TRBD1. Germline CDR1 MNHEY, CDR2 SVGAGI. The CDR3 is 17 amino acids. The junction had 6 bases not matched to a gene; V was cut back by 0 bases and J by 3 bases. CDR3 coding DNA: TGTGCCAGCAGTTACTCGACGAGGACAGGGGGCCACTATGGCTACACCTTC. It yields the protein CASSYSTRTGGHYGYTF.

The count of this clonotype is one. This chain links TRBV20-1 with TRBJ2-1, with a tentative D call TRBD1 (6 bases). Germline CDR1 DFQATT, CDR2 SNEGSKA (reference sequence). The CDR3 covers 16 residues. Trimming stripped 7 bases from V and 1 base from J, with 20 bases between. The CDR3 sequence: CSVSLKGERSYNEQFF. The CDR3 DNA sequence: TGCAGTGTAAGCTTGAAGGGGGAGAGGTCCTACAATGAGCAGTTCTTC.

The chain uses TRBV2 and TRBJ2-2; a weak D match, TRBD2 (5 bases). The CDR3 sequence is 20 residues long. V shed 6 bases and J shed 2 bases, with 28 bases lying between them. Germline V CDR1 and CDR2: SNHLY, FYNNEI. The CDR3 sequence: CASSPILTTGRAQNTGELFF. The CDR3 DNA sequence: TGTGCCAGCAGCCCGATATTGACAACGGGGAGAGCGCAAAACACCGGGGAGCTGTTTTTT.

This clonotype has more than one count but fewer than ten. The genes are TRBV6-1 and TRBJ2-7, with TRBD2 as a possible D gene (6 bases). Between the trimmed V and J ends, which lost 6 bases and 0 bases, there was a span of 12 bases. Germline values: CDR1 MNHNS, CDR2 SASEGT. The CDR3 has 14 residues. CDR3 bases: TGTGCCAGCAGCCGAACTAGCAGCTCCTACGAGCAGTACTTC. Its translation is CASSRTSSSYEQYF.

V and J are TRBV28 and TRBJ2-7; 8 nucleotides agree with TRBD1. This CDR3 comprises 16 residues. The trim removed 5 bases at V and 4 bases at J, leaving 13 bases unmatched. CDR1 MDHEN and CDR2 SYDVKM come from the germline V gene. The CDR3 DNA is TGTGCCAGCAGTCCCAACTTCTGGACAGGGTCTTACGAGCAGTACTTC. As protein: CASSPNFWTGSYEQYF.

The V gene is TRBV7-9, the J gene TRBJ1-1; 11 bases align to TRBD1. Germline CDR1 and CDR2: SEHNR and FQNEAQ (reference sequence). V was clipped by 5 bases and J by 5 bases; unmatched bases: 10. The CDR3 is made up of 16 amino acids. DNA of the CDR3: TGTGCCAGCAGCACGGACAGGGGGCAGGGAGGGACTGAAGCTTTCTTT. Its translation is CASSTDRGQGGTEAFF. Based on the CDR3 plus reference TRBV7-9 and TRBJ1-1, the full variable domain is DTGVSQNPRHKITKRGQNVTFRCDPISEHNRLYWYRQTLGQGPEFLTYFQNEAQLEKSRLLSDRFSAERPKGSFSTLEIQRTEQGDSAMYLCASSTDRGQGGTEAFFGQGTRLTVV.

V usage is TRBV20-1 and J usage is TRBJ2-1; D not certain. Looked up from germline, CDR1 is DFQATT and CDR2 is SNEGSKA (reference sequence). Trimming left V 6 bases short and J 6 bases short, with 12 bases between. The CDR3 has 12 residues. CDR3 residues: CSARLPLNEQFF. CDR3 DNA sequence: TGCAGTGCCCGTCTCCCTCTCAATGAGCAGTTCTTC.

The chain recombines TRBV29-1 with TRBJ1-5; a possible D gene is TRBD1 (6 bases). This CDR3 is built from 15 residues. With 8 bases removed from V and 0 bases from J, the gap between germline ends came to 17 bases. From germline, CDR1 is SQVTM and CDR2 ANQGSEA. Here the CDR3 reads CSIRVTGNSNQPQHF. In nucleotides, the CDR3 is TGCAGCATAAGAGTCACAGGGAATAGCAATCAGCCCCAGCATTTT.

This clonotype was counted only a few times. The chain joins TRBV20-1 to TRBJ2-1, with TRBD2 identical over 9 bases. Trimming removed 2 bases from V and 8 bases from J; junction bases left unmatched: 7. There are 14 residues in the CDR3. The germline CDR1 and CDR2 sequences are DFQATT and SNEGSKA (reference sequence). The CDR3 DNA reads as TGCAGTGCTAGAATGGTAGCGGGAGAGTATGAGCAGTTCTTC. Protein sequence: CSARMVAGEYEQFF.

This clonotype has more than one count but fewer than ten. J is TRBJ1-1 and V is TRBV28; 9 bases line up with TRBD1. The CDR3 extends over 15 amino acids. Germline loops: CDR1 MDHEN, CDR2 SYDVKM. V shed 5 bases, J shed 3 bases, and the junction held 7 bases outside the gene matches. Written as DNA, the CDR3 is TGTGCCAGCAGTCCGGGACAGGGACGGGACACTGAAGCTTTCTTT. It specifies CASSPGQGRDTEAFF.

This chain connects TRBV9 to TRBJ2-7, with TRBD2 matching over 12 bases. The germline V gene encodes CDR1 SGDLS and CDR2 YYNGEE. CDR3 length: 17 residues. With 3 bases clipped from V and 3 bases from J, the junction kept 10 bases outside the gene matches. The CDR3 region has the DNA TGTGCCAGCAGCGAGACCCTAGCGGGAGGGATGGGCTACGAGCAGTACTTC. Translation: CASSETLAGGMGYEQYF.

This rearrangement joins TRBV15 to TRBJ2-1; 7 bases fit TRBD2. Unmatched junction bases numbered 9, after V lost 1 base and J lost 0 bases. This CDR3 is built from 18 residues. The germline CDR1 and CDR2 sequences are LNHNV and YYDKDF (reference sequence). CDR3 loop: CATSRVGSGRASYNEQFF. DNA for the CDR3: TGTGCCACCAGCAGAGTAGGCTCGGGGAGGGCCTCCTACAATGAGCAGTTCTTC.

This clonotype was picked up a small number of times. The rearrangement joins TRBV7-6 to TRBJ2-3, with D possibly TRBD2 on 6 matching bases. The CDR3 is 15 residues long. V lost 0 bases and J 4 bases, leaving 11 bases between the germline ends. Per the germline V gene, CDR1 is SGHVS and CDR2 is FNYEAQ. CDR3: CASSLATRLSDTQYF. The CDR3 DNA is TGTGCCAGCAGCTTAGCGACTAGACTATCAGATACGCAGTATTTT. The full variable domain, its missing parts supplied by reference TRBV7-6 and TRBJ2-3, is GAGVSQSPRYKVTKRGQDVALRCDPISGHVSLYWYRQALGQGPEFLTYFNYEAQQDKSGLPNDRFSAERPEGSISTLTIQRTEQRDSAMYRCASSLATRLSDTQYFGPGTRLTVL.

This clonotype was seen many times. The chain joins TRBV5-4 to TRBJ2-2; D is perhaps TRBD1 (6 bases). The germline gives CDR1 SGHNT, CDR2 YYREEE (reference sequence). V lost 2 bases and J lost 6, with 20 bases in between. The CDR3 is 17 amino acids. The CDR3 is CASSFGPVGGLAGELFF. The CDR3 DNA reads TGTGCCAGCAGCTTCGGCCCGGTAGGGGGTTTAGCCGGGGAGCTGTTTTTT. Complete variable domain (other parts from reference TRBV5-4 and TRBJ2-2): ETGVTQSPTHLIKTRGQQVTLRCSSQSGHNTVSWYQQALGQGPQFIFQYYREEENGRGNFPPRFSGLQFPNYSSELNVNALELDDSALYLCASSFGPVGGLAGELFFGEGSRLTVL.

This chain uses TRBV20-1 with TRBJ2-1; D is possibly TRBD1 or TRBD2 (5 bases each). This CDR3 region has 14 residues. Germline assignment: CDR1 DFQATT and CDR2 SNEGSKA (reference sequence). This CDR3 reads CSLSGTSYWGEQFF. In nucleotides, the CDR3 is TGCAGCCTATCCGGGACCTCCTATTGGGGTGAGCAGTTCTTC.